The T cell receptor (beta chain) under discussion was sequenced for a study of Graves' ophthalmopathy and Graves' hyperthyroidism. Whole-study results and caveats: Also, most clonotypes expanded in the thyroid above 0.001 frequency appeared in blood.

The CDR3 loop spans 14 amino acids. After removal of 4 bases from V and 5 bases from J, the junction contained 9 bases not matched to a gene. CDR1 SGDLS and CDR2 YYNGEE come from the germline V gene. Scientists amplified the TCR beta CDR3 regions from RNA transcripts. First-round RT-PCR employed HTBI primers, with a second-round multiplex PCR after it. Using its own MiXCR run on the multiplex PCR reads, TCRdb lists one record per CDR3 protein. The profile covers about 40,000 distinct CDR3 sequences, with over 40% appearing a single time and roughly 18% taken by the ten largest. This clonotype was detected many times. What it binds is unknown.

This clonotype originated in an adult man with Graves' ophthalmopathy. This chain uses TRBV9 with TRBJ2-7; 7 nucleotides match TRBD1. The sequencing sample was made of peripheral blood. CDR3 bases: TGTGCCAGCAGCCCTATGGACAGGCGCGACGAGCAGTACTTC. This gives the protein CASSPMDRRDEQYF.